Listed below are T cell receptor beta chains from one sample, sequenced in a study of Graves' ophthalmopathy and Graves' hyperthyroidism. Each CDR3 protein is one row after TCRdb ran MiXCR on the multiplex PCR reads. The data show hundreds of thousands of distinct CDR3 sequences, 35% to 50% seen once. The specimen sequenced was peripheral blood. The origin of the receptors is an adult man with Graves' ophthalmopathy. Each CDR3 is given with its conserved first and last residue. Fields, in order: J gene, V gene, clone size, D gene, CDR3 DNA, CDR3 protein. D genes are given only for firm matches. Expanded clones get a size class; other rows say once, few or many, or leave the size out.

J: TRBJ1-3
V: TRBV7-9
size: few
D: TRBD1
DNA: TGTGCCAGCAGGCAGACAGGGTATGGAAACACCATATATTTT
CDR3: CASRQTGYGNTIYF

J: TRBJ2-6
V: TRBV10-2
size: .
D: .
DNA: TGCGCCAGCAGTGACGGGGCCAACGTCCTGACTTTC
CDR3: CASSDGANVLTF

J: TRBJ2-7
V: TRBV13
size: few
D: .
DNA: TGTGCCAGCAGCCCGGCGTTAAGCGGTCCCTACGAGCAGTACTTC
CDR3: CASSPALSGPYEQYF

J: TRBJ2-5
V: TRBV28
size: many
D: .
DNA: TGTGCCAGCAGTACCCCAGACAGGCAAGAGACCCAGTACTTC
CDR3: CASSTPDRQETQYF

J: TRBJ1-1
V: TRBV7-9
size: few
D: TRBD1
DNA: TGTGCCAGCAGGGGGTGGGGACAGGGCGGAATGAACACTGAAGCTTTCTTT
CDR3: CASRGWGQGGMNTEAFF

J: TRBJ1-3
V: TRBV10-3
size: .
D: TRBD1
DNA: TGTGCCATCAGCCCGGTGGACAGGGGGAACACCATATATTTT
CDR3: CAISPVDRGNTIYF

J: TRBJ2-5
V: TRBV20-1
size: few
D: TRBD1
DNA: TGCAGTGCTAGCCCAGGGGGCTCAGAGACCCAGTACTTC
CDR3: CSASPGGSETQYF

J: TRBJ2-2
V: TRBV11-2
size: .
D: .
DNA: TGTGCCAGTTGGAGTGGGAGTGGGACCGGGGAGCTGTTTTTT
CDR3: CASWSGSGTGELFF

J: TRBJ1-5
V: TRBV10-3
size: .
D: TRBD1
DNA: TGTGCCATCAGCCCGACAGGGCCGAATCAGCCCCAGCATTTT
CDR3: CAISPTGPNQPQHF

J: TRBJ1-2
V: TRBV5-1
size: few
D: .
DNA: TGCGCCAGCAGCTTGGCTGGGGGGCGGATCTATGGCTACACCTTC
CDR3: CASSLAGGRIYGYTF

J: TRBJ2-2
V: TRBV11-1
size: .
D: TRBD2
DNA: TGTGCCAGCAGCCCAGGTGGAGCGGGAGCTGGGGAGCTGTTTTTT
CDR3: CASSPGGAGAGELFF

J: TRBJ2-3
V: TRBV7-9
size: .
D: .
DNA: TGTGCCAGCAGCTTTGTTTTCAGGATCACAGATACGCAGTATTTT
CDR3: CASSFVFRITDTQYF

J: TRBJ1-1
V: TRBV29-1
size: .
D: .
DNA: TGCAGCGCAACAGAACTTGAAGCTTTCTTT
CDR3: CSATELEAFF

J: TRBJ1-4
V: TRBV2
size: many
D: .
DNA: TGTGCCAGCAGTGTAAACAGGATCCCTAATGAAAAACTGTTTTTT
CDR3: CASSVNRIPNEKLFF

J: TRBJ2-2
V: TRBV7-9
size: many
D: TRBD2
DNA: TGTGCCAGCAGCTTTAGCGGGACTACCGGGGAGCTGTTTTTT
CDR3: CASSFSGTTGELFF

J: TRBJ2-5
V: TRBV7-9
size: .
D: TRBD2
DNA: TGTGCCAGCAGCACACCAGGCCAGCGGGGCCAAGAGACCCAGTACTTC
CDR3: CASSTPGQRGQETQYF

J: TRBJ2-2
V: TRBV7-9
size: few
D: .
DNA: TGTGCCAGCAGCCCGACCGCTATGGGGTCCGGGGAGCTGTTTTTT
CDR3: CASSPTAMGSGELFF

J: TRBJ2-5
V: TRBV2
size: many
D: .
DNA: TGTGCCAGCAGGCTCATCGCCGTCGAAGGGACCCAGTACTTC
CDR3: CASRLIAVEGTQYF

J: TRBJ2-5
V: TRBV2
size: many
D: .
DNA: TGTGCCAGCAGTGAAGCGCTGTACAGGAGGGAGACCCAGTACTTC
CDR3: CASSEALYRRETQYF

J: TRBJ2-5
V: TRBV19
size: .
D: .
DNA: TGTGCCAGTCGAGGGGGACTCGGGGAGACCCAGTACTTC
CDR3: CASRGGLGETQYF

J: TRBJ2-7
V: TRBV20-1
size: few
D: .
DNA: TGCAGTGCTCCCCCCGCGGCTAGGGGCGAGCAGTACTTC
CDR3: CSAPPAARGEQYF

J: TRBJ1-1
V: TRBV10-3
size: .
D: .
DNA: TGTGCCATCACTCCAGGGGCCGAAGGCTCTGAAGCTTTCTTT
CDR3: CAITPGAEGSEAFF

J: TRBJ1-2
V: TRBV10-3
size: many
D: TRBD1
DNA: TGTGCCATCAGTGCTAAGGACAGGGATTCCAATGGCTACACCTTC
CDR3: CAISAKDRDSNGYTF

J: TRBJ2-5
V: TRBV5-4
size: .
D: .
DNA: TGTGCCAGCAGCGGGGGGCTAGTGGGAGGAGAGACCCAGTACTTC
CDR3: CASSGGLVGGETQYF

J: TRBJ1-5
V: TRBV19
size: .
D: .
DNA: TGTGCCAGCCGCCCAGTTTCGCCTGGTCAGCCCCAGCATTTT
CDR3: CASRPVSPGQPQHF

J: TRBJ2-2
V: TRBV19
size: .
D: .
DNA: TGTGCCAGTAGTATTCTGCCGTCAGGGTTCGGGGAGCTGTTTTTT
CDR3: CASSILPSGFGELFF

J: TRBJ1-2
V: TRBV10-2
size: many
D: TRBD1
DNA: TGCGCCACCTACGGGACAGGGGGCGTCTATGGCTACACCTTC
CDR3: CATYGTGGVYGYTF

J: TRBJ1-3
V: TRBV9
size: many
D: TRBD1
DNA: TGTGCCAGCAGCAAGGGACAGTACTCTGGAAACACCATATATTTT
CDR3: CASSKGQYSGNTIYF

J: TRBJ2-7
V: TRBV12-3/TRBV12-4
size: once
D: .
DNA: TGTGCCAGCACCATACTAACGGGAGTTGCCGAGCAGTACTTC
CDR3: CASTILTGVAEQYF

J: TRBJ2-2
V: TRBV11-1
size: .
D: TRBD2
DNA: TGTGCCAGCAACCTACTAGCGGTGGGGGCCGGGGAGCTGTTTTTT
CDR3: CASNLLAVGAGELFF

J: TRBJ1-5
V: TRBV19
size: .
D: .
DNA: TGTGCCAGTAGTGATTTTCGGTCCTCGCTATTCGCCCAGCATTTT
CDR3: CASSDFRSSLFAQHF

J: TRBJ1-3
V: TRBV13
size: many
D: .
DNA: TGTGCCAGCAGATACAGCGGAAACACCATATATTTT
CDR3: CASRYSGNTIYF

J: TRBJ2-7
V: TRBV5-4
size: .
D: TRBD1
DNA: TGTGCCAGCAGCGTGACAGGGTTCGACGAGCAGTACTTC
CDR3: CASSVTGFDEQYF

J: TRBJ1-6
V: TRBV20-1
size: few
D: .
DNA: TGCAGTGCTAGCGGACAACTGGAGAATTCACCCCTCCACTTT
CDR3: CSASGQLENSPLHF

J: TRBJ1-2
V: TRBV7-7
size: many
D: .
DNA: TGTGCTAGCAGCTTAGAGTCAGGGACTAACTATGGCTACACCTTC
CDR3: CASSLESGTNYGYTF

J: TRBJ1-5
V: TRBV10-2
size: .
D: TRBD1
DNA: TGTGCCAGCAGACTTTCGGACAGGGTTGGGCAGCCCCAGCATTTT
CDR3: CASRLSDRVGQPQHF

J: TRBJ1-1
V: TRBV10-2
size: many
D: .
DNA: TGCGCCAGCAGTGTGAACGGACGTGAGACTGAAGCTTTCTTT
CDR3: CASSVNGRETEAFF

J: TRBJ2-2
V: TRBV25-1
size: .
D: TRBD1
DNA: TGTGCCAGCAGGCCGACAGGGGGCACCGGGGAGCTGTTTTTT
CDR3: CASRPTGGTGELFF

J: TRBJ2-7
V: TRBV7-9
size: few
D: .
DNA: TGTGCCAGCAGCCCCGGGATTTACGAGCAGTACTTC
CDR3: CASSPGIYEQYF

J: TRBJ1-1
V: TRBV29-1
size: .
D: TRBD1
DNA: TGCAGCGTTGAGGCCGGGGACAGGGTTTATACTGAAGCTTTCTTT
CDR3: CSVEAGDRVYTEAFF

J: TRBJ2-5
V: TRBV19
size: .
D: .
DNA: TGTGCCTGGAGGCCGACCGGGAGACCCCAAGAGACCCAGTACTTC
CDR3: CAWRPTGRPQETQYF

J: TRBJ1-2
V: TRBV19
size: .
D: TRBD1
DNA: TGTGCCAGTAGTCCCTGGACAGGGGTTGGCTACACCTTC
CDR3: CASSPWTGVGYTF

J: TRBJ2-7
V: TRBV11-2
size: .
D: TRBD2
DNA: TGTGCCAGCAGCACCCGGACTAGCGGAGCTAATTCCTACGAGCAGTACTTC
CDR3: CASSTRTSGANSYEQYF

J: TRBJ1-4
V: TRBV25-1
size: many
D: .
DNA: TGTGCCAGCAGCGGGACACAGGGCCGAGGGGATGAAAAACTGTTTTTT
CDR3: CASSGTQGRGDEKLFF

J: TRBJ1-1
V: TRBV19
size: .
D: .
DNA: TGTGCCAGTAGTAGATGGGACACTGAAGCTTTCTTT
CDR3: CASSRWDTEAFF

J: TRBJ2-7
V: TRBV6-5
size: few
D: .
DNA: TGTGCCAGCAGTTCCTTAGAGGGCGAGCAGTACTTC
CDR3: CASSSLEGEQYF

J: TRBJ2-5
V: TRBV6-1
size: .
D: TRBD1
DNA: TGTGCCAGCGACAGGGGCCAAGAGACCCAGTACTTC
CDR3: CASDRGQETQYF

J: TRBJ2-7
V: TRBV10-3
size: few
D: .
DNA: TGTGCCAGCAGTGCCGTCCCCGGACACGAGCAGTACTTC
CDR3: CASSAVPGHEQYF

J: TRBJ1-6
V: TRBV29-1
size: once
D: TRBD1
DNA: TGCAGCGTTGGATCGACAGGGGGGAACTCACCCCTCCACTTT
CDR3: CSVGSTGGNSPLHF

J: TRBJ2-7
V: TRBV20-1
size: few
D: .
DNA: TGCAGTGCTAGTGTAAGACGGGGAAACTCCTACGAGCAGTACTTC
CDR3: CSASVRRGNSYEQYF

J: TRBJ2-5
V: TRBV2
size: few
D: .
DNA: TGTGCCACCAGTGATCCGGGGGAGACCCAGTACTTC
CDR3: CATSDPGETQYF

J: TRBJ1-2
V: TRBV20-1
size: .
D: .
DNA: TGCAGTGCCGTTTCCTTGTCCAACTATGGCTACACCTTC
CDR3: CSAVSLSNYGYTF

J: TRBJ1-4
V: TRBV11-2
size: .
D: .
DNA: TGTGCCAGCAGCTTATCAGGGTTTACTAATGAAAAACTGTTTTTT
CDR3: CASSLSGFTNEKLFF

J: TRBJ2-7
V: TRBV20-1
size: few
D: TRBD1
DNA: TGCAGTGCTAGAGCCGTCGACAGGGCCTACGAGCAGTACTTC
CDR3: CSARAVDRAYEQYF

J: TRBJ1-2
V: TRBV7-2
size: many
D: .
DNA: TGTGCCAGCAGCATGGACAGTTCCTCTTATGGCTACACCTTC
CDR3: CASSMDSSSYGYTF

J: TRBJ1-2
V: TRBV9
size: .
D: .
DNA: TGTGCCAGCAGTTCATTCGCGGGACGGAATAACTATGGCTACACCTTC
CDR3: CASSSFAGRNNYGYTF

J: TRBJ2-5
V: TRBV15
size: many
D: TRBD2
DNA: TGTGCCACCAGCAGAGGGAGGGGTGGACTAGCGGACGAGACCCAGTACTTC
CDR3: CATSRGRGGLADETQYF